This T cell receptor (beta chain) was identified during a study of blood T cell repertoires in COVID-19. This clone was seen more than once but under ten times. Germline lookup yields CDR1 SGHRS and CDR2 YFSETQ. The CDR3 is made up of 16 amino acids. V lost 4 bases to trimming and J lost 6 bases; unmatched junction nucleotides: 10. TCRdb's table, derived via immunoSEQ multiplex PCR, lists solely in-frame clones and lacks some. The sample lists around 38,000 clones; more than 75% were seen once. The genes are TRBV5-1 and TRBJ1-4; 9 nucleotides match TRBD1. The clonotype originates from a man aged 65 to 79 with acute or convalescent COVID-19. What was sequenced was peripheral blood. The CDR3 DNA reads TGCGCCAGCAGCCCTGGACAGGGGCGGGGTTATGAAAAACTGTTTTTT. Its protein is CASSPGQGRGYEKLFF.